The rows below give T cell receptor beta chains drawn from one sample of a study of blood T cell repertoires in COVID-19. Here immunoSEQ multiplex PCR was the method, and the copy in TCRdb shows in-frame clones only, minus some. Of under 200,000 clones listed, about 86% are singletons. The sequenced material came from peripheral blood. These TCRs come from a man aged 45 to 65 with active or convalescent COVID-19. CDR3s include the opening cysteine and the closing phenylalanine or tryptophan. The D gene is left open where the match is weak. A row's size may be missing; if present it is once, few, many or a size class.

clone_size j_call d_call v_call cdr3_aa cdr3_nt
- TRBJ2-5 - TRBV19 CASSIEVQGRAQYF TGTGCCAGTAGTATTGAGGTGCAGGGTCGGGCCCAGTACTTC
- TRBJ2-5 TRBD1 TRBV29-1 CSVVVDRGQETQYF TGCAGCGTTGTGGTCGACAGGGGGCAGGAGACCCAGTACTTC
- TRBJ1-3 - TRBV11-3 CASSLDSSGNTIYF TGTGCCAGCAGCTTGGACAGCTCTGGAAACACCATATATTTT
- TRBJ2-3 TRBD2 TRBV27 CASSPMVAGLPRDTDTQYF TGTGCCAGCAGTCCGATGGTAGCGGGCCTACCCCGGGACACAGATACGCAGTATTTT
once TRBJ2-2 TRBD2 TRBV7-2 CASSTGTSGGRNTGELFF TGTGCCAGCAGCACGGGGACTAGCGGGGGGCGGAACACCGGGGAGCTGTTTTTT
- TRBJ2-3 - TRBV4-1 CASSRGTAGETQYF TGCGCCAGCAGCAGGGGGACGGCGGGAGAAACGCAGTATTTT
- TRBJ1-3 TRBD1 TRBV10-3 CAISEEGTGYTIYF TGTGCCATCAGTGAGGAGGGGACAGGATACACCATATATTTT
- TRBJ2-5 TRBD2 TRBV5-6 CASSLIAGALQETQYF TGTGCCAGCAGCTTGATAGCGGGGGCCCTGCAAGAGACCCAGTACTTC
few TRBJ1-2 - TRBV7-9 CASSLGEALSKGYTF TGTGCCAGCAGCCTCGGAGAGGCTCTCTCCAAGGGCTACACCTTC
- TRBJ1-1 - TRBV29-1 CSVSRIMNTEAFF TGCAGCGTCAGCAGGATCATGAACACTGAAGCTTTCTTT
- TRBJ1-4 TRBD1 TRBV7-9 CASSLQGAVGNEKLFF TGTGCCAGCAGCCTTCAGGGGGCAGTCGGTAATGAAAAACTGTTTTTT